The present T cell receptor beta chain was sequenced within a study of OX40 agonist ivuxolimab in advanced cancers. Background on the study: Ivuxolimab, which is an agonistic anti-OX40 (CD134) antibody, was administered to the patients. Partial responses occurred in three patients (one hepatocellular carcinoma, two cutaneous melanoma). Of mixed ages from about 20 to 80 and averaging approximately 60 years, the group was over 80% male. Findings and limits, study-wide: Relative to CD4+ cells, CD8+ T cells on average had more expanded clones.

The repertoire was sequenced with immunoSEQ multiplex PCR; TCRdb's copy has only in-frame clones and lacks some. Among tens of thousands of clones listed, around 80% were seen once. On this clone itself: Its antigen is not known.

Sequenced material: CD4+ or CD8+ T cells sorted from blood, taken in a trial of the OX40 agonist ivuxolimab. The clonotype originates from an adult with an advanced solid tumor such as melanoma, head and neck, liver or kidney cancer.

CDR3 loop: CASSVGAGGHYEQYF. CDR3 nucleotides: TGTGCCAGCAGTGTCGGCGCGGGAGGGCACTACGAGCAGTACTTC. The chain uses TRBV6-5 and TRBJ2-7; 9 nucleotides agree with TRBD2. The germline gives CDR1 MNHEY, CDR2 SVGAGI. The CDR3 runs 15 residues. Trimming at V came to 5 bases and at J to 3 bases, leaving 8 bases not matched to a gene.